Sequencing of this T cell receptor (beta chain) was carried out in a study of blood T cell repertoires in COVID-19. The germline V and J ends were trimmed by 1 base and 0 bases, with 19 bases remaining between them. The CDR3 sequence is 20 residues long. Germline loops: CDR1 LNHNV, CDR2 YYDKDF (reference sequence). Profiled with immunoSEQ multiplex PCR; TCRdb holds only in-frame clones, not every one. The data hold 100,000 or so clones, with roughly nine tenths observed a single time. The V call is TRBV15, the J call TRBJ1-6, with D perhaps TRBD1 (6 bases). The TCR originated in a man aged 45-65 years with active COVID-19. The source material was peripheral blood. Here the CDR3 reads CATSRVPHRALSSYNSPLHF. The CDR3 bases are TGTGCCACCAGCAGAGTTCCGCACAGGGCGTTAAGCTCCTATAATTCACCCCTCCACTTT.